This TCR beta chain was retrieved from a study of technical replicates of blood from a handful of donors. The CDR3 loop spans 16 amino acids. Germline values: CDR1 LGHNT, CDR2 FRNRAP. Trimming removed 0 bases from V and 1 base from J; junction bases left unmatched: 1. Method: immunoSEQ multiplex PCR; TCRdb's copy keeps in-frame clones and lacks some. The sample holds about 83,000 clones, 90% to 95% seen once. This clonotype originated in a human donor in good health. This chain connects TRBV12-5 to TRBJ2-2; 8 bases fit TRBD2. Sequencing was done on a sample of T cells isolated from PBMCs. DNA of the CDR3: TGTGCTAGTGGTTTGGTAGCGGGGGTGAACACCGGGGAGCTGTTTTTT. The encoded protein is CASGLVAGVNTGELFF.